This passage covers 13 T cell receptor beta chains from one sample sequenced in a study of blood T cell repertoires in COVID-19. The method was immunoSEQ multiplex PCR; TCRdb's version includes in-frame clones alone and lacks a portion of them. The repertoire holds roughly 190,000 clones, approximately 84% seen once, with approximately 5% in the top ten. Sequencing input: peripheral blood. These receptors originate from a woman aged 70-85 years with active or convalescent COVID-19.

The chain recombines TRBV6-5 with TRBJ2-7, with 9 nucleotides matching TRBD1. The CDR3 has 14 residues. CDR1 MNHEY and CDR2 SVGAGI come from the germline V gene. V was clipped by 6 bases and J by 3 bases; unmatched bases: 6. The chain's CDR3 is CASSNRGLSYEQYF. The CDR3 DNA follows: TGTGCCAGCAGCAACAGGGGGCTGAGCTACGAGCAGTACTTC.

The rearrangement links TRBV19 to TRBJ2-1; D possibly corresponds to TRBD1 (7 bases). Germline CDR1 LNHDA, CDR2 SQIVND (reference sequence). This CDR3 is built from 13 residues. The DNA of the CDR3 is TGTGGAGCAGGGGGGACCCGGAGGAATGAGCAGTTCTTC. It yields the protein CGAGGTRRNEQFF. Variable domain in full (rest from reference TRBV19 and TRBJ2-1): DGGITQSPKYLFRKEGQNVTLSCEQNLNHDAMYWYRQDPGQGLRLIYYSQIVNDFQKGDIAEGYSVSREKKESFPLTVTSAQKNPTAFYLCGAGGTRRNEQFFGPGTRLTVL.

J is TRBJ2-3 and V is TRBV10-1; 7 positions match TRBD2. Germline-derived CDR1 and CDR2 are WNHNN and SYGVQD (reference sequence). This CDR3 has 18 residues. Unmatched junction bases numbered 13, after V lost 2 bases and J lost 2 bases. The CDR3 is CASSEGSRGGRITDTQYF. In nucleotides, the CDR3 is TGCGCCAGCAGTGAGGGTTCGAGAGGCGGGAGAATCACAGATACGCAGTATTTT.

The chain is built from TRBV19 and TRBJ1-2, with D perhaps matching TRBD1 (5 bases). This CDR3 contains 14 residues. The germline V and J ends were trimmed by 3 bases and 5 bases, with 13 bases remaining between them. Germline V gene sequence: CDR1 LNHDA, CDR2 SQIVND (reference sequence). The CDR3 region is CASSIFPGLYGYTF. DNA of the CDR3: TGTGCCAGTAGTATTTTTCCAGGGTTGTATGGCTACACCTTC.

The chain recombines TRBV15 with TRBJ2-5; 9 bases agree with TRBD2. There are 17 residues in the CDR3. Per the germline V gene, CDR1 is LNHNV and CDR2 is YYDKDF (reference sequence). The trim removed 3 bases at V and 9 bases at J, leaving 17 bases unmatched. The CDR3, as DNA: TGTGCCACCAGCAGCGAAGAGGGACTAGCTGGGCCAGGGGCCCAGTACTTC. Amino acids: CATSSEEGLAGPGAQYF.

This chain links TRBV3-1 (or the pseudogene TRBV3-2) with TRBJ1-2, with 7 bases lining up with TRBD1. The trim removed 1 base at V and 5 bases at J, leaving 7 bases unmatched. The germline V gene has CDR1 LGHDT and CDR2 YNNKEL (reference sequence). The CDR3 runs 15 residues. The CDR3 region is CASSQAGTAIYGYTF. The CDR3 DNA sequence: TGTGCCAGCAGCCAAGCCGGGACAGCGATTTATGGCTACACCTTC.

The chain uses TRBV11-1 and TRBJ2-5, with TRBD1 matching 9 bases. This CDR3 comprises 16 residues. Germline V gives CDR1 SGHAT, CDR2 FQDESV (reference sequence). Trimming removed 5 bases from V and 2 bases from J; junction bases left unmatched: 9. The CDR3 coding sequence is TGTGCCAGCAGCATCCGGACAGGGGAGGGACAAGAGACCCAGTACTTC. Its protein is CASSIRTGEGQETQYF.

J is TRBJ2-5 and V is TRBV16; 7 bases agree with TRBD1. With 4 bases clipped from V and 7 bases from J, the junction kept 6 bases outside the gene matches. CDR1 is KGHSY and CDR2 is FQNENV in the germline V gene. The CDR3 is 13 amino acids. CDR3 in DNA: TGTGCCAGCAGCCTACAGGGGACGGGGACCCAGTACTTC. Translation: CASSLQGTGTQYF.

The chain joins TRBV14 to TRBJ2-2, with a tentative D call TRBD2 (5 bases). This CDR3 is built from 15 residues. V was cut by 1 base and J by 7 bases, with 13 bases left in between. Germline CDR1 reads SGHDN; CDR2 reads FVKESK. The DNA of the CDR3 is TGTGCCAGCAGCCAAGGGTACGGAGGCTACGGGGAGCTGTTTTTT. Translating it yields CASSQGYGGYGELFF.

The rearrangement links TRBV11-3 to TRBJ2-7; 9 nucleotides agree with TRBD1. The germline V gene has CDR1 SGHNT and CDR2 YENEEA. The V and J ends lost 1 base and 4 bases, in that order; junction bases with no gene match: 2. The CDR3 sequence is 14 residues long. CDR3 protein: CASSLAGQGYEQYF. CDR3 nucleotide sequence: TGTGCCAGCAGCTTAGCTGGACAGGGGTACGAGCAGTACTTC.

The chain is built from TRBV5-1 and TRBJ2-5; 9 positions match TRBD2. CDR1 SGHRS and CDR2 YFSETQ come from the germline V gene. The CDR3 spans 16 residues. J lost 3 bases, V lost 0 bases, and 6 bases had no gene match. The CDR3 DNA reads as TGCGCCAGCAGCTTGGCGACTAGCGGAGGTAAAGAGACCCAGTACTTC. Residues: CASSLATSGGKETQYF.

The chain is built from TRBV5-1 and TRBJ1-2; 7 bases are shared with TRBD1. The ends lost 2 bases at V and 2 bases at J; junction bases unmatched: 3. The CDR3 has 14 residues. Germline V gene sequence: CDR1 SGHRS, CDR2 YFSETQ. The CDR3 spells CASSLTGANYGYTF. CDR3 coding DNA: TGCGCCAGCAGCTTAACAGGGGCCAACTATGGCTACACCTTC.

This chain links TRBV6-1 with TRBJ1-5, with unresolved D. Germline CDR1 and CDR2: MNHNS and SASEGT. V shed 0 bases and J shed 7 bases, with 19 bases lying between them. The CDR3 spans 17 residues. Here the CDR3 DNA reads TGTGCCAGCAGTGAAGCCCCCTCCCCCGTTAGTGTCCAGCCCCAGCATTTT. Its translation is CASSEAPSPVSVQPQHF.